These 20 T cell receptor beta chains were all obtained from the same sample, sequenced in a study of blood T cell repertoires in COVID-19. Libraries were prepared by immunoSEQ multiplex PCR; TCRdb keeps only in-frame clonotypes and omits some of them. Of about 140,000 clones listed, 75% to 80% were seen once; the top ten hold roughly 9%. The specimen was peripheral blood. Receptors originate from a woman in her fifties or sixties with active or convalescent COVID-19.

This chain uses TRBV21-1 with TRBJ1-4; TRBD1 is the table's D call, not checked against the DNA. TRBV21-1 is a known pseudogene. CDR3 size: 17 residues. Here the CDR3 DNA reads TGTGCCAGCAGCAAAGTGGGACAGGGGGTCGTTGGTGAAAAACTGTTTTTT. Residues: CASSKVGQGVVGEKLFF.

The CDR3 bases are TGTGCCAGCAGCCGTCTAGCGGGGGCCTTGCAGTTCTTC. As protein: CASSRLAGALQFF. This rearrangement joins TRBV11-3 to TRBJ2-1, with 10 bases lining up with TRBD2. The germline gives CDR1 SGHNT, CDR2 YENEEA. The J segment lost 12 bases and the V segment lost 5 bases, leaving 7 bases of the junction unmatched. CDR3 length: 13 residues.

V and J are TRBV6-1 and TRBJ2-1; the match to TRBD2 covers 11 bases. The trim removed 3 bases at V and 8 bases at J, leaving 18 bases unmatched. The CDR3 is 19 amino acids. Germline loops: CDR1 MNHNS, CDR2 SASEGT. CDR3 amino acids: CASSEASGRTHAREYEQFF. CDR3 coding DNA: TGTGCCAGCAGTGAGGCTAGCGGGAGGACTCACGCCCGGGAGTATGAGCAGTTCTTC.

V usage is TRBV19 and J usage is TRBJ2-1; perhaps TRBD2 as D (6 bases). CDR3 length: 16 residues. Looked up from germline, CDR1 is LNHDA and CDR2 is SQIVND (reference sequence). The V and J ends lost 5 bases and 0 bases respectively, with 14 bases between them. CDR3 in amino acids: CASSPHPRGSYNEQFF. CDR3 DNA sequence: TGTGCCAGTAGTCCACATCCGCGGGGCTCCTACAATGAGCAGTTCTTC.

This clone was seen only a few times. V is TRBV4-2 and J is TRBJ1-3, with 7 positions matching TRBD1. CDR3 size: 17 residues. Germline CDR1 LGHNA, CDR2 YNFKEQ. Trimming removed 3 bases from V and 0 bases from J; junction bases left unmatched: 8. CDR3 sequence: CASSQERQGYSGNTIYF. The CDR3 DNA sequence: TGTGCCAGCAGCCAGGAAAGACAGGGTTACTCTGGAAACACCATATATTTT.

The CDR3: CASSIGGGVTQYF. The CDR3 region has the DNA TGTGCCAGTAGTATAGGAGGCGGGGTAACGCAGTATTTT. The rearrangement links TRBV19 to TRBJ2-3; a weak D match, TRBD2 (6 bases). This CDR3 has 13 amino acids. Germline V gene sequence: CDR1 LNHDA, CDR2 SQIVND (reference sequence). V was trimmed by 1 base and J by 9 bases, leaving 11 bases between them.

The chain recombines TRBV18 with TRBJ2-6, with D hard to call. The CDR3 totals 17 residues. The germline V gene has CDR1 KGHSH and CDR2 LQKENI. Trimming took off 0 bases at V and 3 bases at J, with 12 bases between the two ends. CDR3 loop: CASSPPAPLGGANVLTF. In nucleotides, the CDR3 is TGTGCCAGCTCACCACCGGCCCCCCTTGGTGGGGCCAACGTCCTGACTTTC.

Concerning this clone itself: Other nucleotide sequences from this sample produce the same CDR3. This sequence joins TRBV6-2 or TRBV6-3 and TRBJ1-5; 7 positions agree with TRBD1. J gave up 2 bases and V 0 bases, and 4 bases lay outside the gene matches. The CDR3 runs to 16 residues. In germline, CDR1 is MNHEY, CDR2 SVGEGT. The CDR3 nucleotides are TGTGCCAGCAGTTACTCCGACAGGGCGGGCAATCAGCCCCAGCATTTT. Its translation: CASSYSDRAGNQPQHF.

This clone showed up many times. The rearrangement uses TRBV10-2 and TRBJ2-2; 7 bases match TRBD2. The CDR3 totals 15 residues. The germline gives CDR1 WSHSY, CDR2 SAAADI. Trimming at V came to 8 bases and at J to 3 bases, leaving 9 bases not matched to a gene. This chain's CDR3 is CASGNGREHTGELFF. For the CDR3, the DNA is TGCGCCAGCGGTAATGGGCGGGAGCACACCGGGGAGCTGTTTTTT.

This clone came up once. CDR3 in DNA: TGTGCCAGCAGCACTCGAGGGGAGACCCAGTACTTC. Translation: CASSTRGETQYF. The chain carries TRBV11-1 and TRBJ2-5; the D gene is possibly TRBD2 (5 bases). Germline CDR1 reads SGHAT; CDR2 reads FQDESV (reference sequence). Trimming left V 5 bases short and J 5 bases short, with 9 bases between. CDR3 length: 12 residues.

The CDR3 DNA sequence: TGCGCCAGCAGCTTGGATGGAGCGGGGGCGGCAGATACGCAGTATTTT. This codes for CASSLDGAGAADTQYF. The gene calls are TRBV5-1 and TRBJ2-3, with 8 bases aligning to TRBD2. Trimming removed 0 bases from V and 4 bases from J; junction bases left unmatched: 7. This CDR3 has 16 amino acids. Germline V gene data show CDR1 as SGHRS and CDR2 as YFSETQ.

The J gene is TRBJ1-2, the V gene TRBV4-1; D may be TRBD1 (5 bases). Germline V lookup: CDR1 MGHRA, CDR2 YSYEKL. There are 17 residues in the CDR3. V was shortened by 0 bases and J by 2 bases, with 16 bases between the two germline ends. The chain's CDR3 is CASSQDAIGQGNYGYTF. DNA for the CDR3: TGCGCCAGCAGCCAAGACGCCATCGGGCAGGGCAACTATGGCTACACCTTC.

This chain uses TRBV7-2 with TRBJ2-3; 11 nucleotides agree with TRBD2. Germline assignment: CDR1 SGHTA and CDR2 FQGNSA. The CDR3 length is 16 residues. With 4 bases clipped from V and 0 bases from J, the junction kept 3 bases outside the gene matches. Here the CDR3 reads CASSSIAGGSTDTQYF. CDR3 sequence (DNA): TGTGCCAGCAGCTCAATAGCGGGGGGGAGCACAGATACGCAGTATTTT.

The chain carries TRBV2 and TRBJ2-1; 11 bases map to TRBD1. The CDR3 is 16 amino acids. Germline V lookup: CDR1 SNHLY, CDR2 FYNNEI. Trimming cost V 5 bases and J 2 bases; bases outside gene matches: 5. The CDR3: CASSTGTGGPYNEQFF. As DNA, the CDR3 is TGTGCCAGCAGTACAGGGACAGGGGGACCCTACAATGAGCAGTTCTTC.

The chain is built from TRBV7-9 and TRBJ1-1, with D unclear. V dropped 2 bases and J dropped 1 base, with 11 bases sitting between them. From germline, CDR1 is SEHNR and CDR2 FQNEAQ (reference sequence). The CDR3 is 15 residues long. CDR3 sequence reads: CASSLLGGSNTEAFF. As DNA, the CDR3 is TGTGCCAGCAGCTTACTTGGAGGGTCGAACACTGAAGCTTTCTTT.

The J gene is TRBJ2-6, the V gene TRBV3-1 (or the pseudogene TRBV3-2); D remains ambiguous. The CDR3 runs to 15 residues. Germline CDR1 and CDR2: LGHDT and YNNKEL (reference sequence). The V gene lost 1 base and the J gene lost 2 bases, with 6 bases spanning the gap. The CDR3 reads CASSQVPAGANVLTF. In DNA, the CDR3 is TGTGCCAGCAGCCAAGTCCCGGCTGGGGCCAACGTCCTGACTTTC.

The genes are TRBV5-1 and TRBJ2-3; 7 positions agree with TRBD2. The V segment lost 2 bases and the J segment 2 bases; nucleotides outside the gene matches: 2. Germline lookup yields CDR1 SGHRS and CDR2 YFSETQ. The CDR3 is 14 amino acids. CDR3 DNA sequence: TGCGCCAGCAGCTTAGCGGGGCCCACAGATACGCAGTATTTT. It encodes CASSLAGPTDTQYF.

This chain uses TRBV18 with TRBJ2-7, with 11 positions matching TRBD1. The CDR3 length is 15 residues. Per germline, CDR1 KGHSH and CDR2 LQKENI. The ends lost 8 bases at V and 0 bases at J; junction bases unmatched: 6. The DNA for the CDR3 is TGTGCCAGCCAGACGGGACAGGGGGTCTCCTACGAGCAGTACTTC. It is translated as CASQTGQGVSYEQYF.

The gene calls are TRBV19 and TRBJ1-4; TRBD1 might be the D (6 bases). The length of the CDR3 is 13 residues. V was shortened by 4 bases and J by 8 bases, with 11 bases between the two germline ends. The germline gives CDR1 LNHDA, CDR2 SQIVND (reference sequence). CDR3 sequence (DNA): TGTGCCAGTAGTAATGACAGGAGCGAAAAACTGTTTTTT. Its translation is CASSNDRSEKLFF.

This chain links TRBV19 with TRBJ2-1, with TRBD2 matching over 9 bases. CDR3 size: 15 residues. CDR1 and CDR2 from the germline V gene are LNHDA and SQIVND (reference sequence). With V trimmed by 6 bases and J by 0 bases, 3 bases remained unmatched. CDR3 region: CASRKTSGSYNEQFF. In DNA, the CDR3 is TGTGCCAGTAGGAAGACTAGCGGCTCCTACAATGAGCAGTTCTTC.